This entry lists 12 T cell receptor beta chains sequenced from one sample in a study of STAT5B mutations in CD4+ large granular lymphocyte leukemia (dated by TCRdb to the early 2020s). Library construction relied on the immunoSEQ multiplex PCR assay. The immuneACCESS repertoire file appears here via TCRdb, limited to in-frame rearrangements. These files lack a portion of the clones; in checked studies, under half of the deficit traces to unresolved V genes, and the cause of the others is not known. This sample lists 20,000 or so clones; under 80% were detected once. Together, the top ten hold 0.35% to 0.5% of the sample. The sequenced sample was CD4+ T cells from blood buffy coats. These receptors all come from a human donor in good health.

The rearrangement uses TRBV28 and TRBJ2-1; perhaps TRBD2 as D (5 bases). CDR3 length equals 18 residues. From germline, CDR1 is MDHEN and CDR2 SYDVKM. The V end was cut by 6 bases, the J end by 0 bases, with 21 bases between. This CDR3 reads CASSNPFLRAGSYNEQFF. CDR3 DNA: TGTGCCAGCAGCAACCCTTTTTTGAGGGCAGGCTCCTACAATGAGCAGTTCTTC. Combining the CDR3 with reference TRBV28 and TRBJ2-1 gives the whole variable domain DVKVTQSSRYLVKRTGEKVFLECVQDMDHENMFWYRQDPGLGLRLIYFSYDVKMKEKGDIPEGYSVSREKKERFSLILESASTNQTSMYLCASSNPFLRAGSYNEQFFGPGTRLTVL.

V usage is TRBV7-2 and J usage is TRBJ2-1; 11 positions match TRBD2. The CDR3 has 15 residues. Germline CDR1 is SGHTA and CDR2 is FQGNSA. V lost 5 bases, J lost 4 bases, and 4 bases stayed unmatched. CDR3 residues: CASSRLAGGYNEQFF. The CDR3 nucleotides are TGTGCCAGCAGCAGGCTAGCGGGAGGATACAATGAGCAGTTCTTC.

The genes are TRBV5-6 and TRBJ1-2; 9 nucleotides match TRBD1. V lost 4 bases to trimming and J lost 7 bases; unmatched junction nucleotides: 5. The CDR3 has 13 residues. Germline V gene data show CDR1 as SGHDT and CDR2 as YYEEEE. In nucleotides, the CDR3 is TGTGCCAGCAGCCCCTGGGACAGGGCTGGCTACACCTTC. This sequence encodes CASSPWDRAGYTF.

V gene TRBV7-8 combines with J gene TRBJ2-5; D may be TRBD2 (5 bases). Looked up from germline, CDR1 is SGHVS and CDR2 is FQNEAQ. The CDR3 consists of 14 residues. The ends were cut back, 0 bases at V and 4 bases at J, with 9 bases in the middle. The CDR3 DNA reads TGTGCCAGCAGCTTAGCGCTCGGAGGAGAGACCCAGTACTTC. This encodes CASSLALGGETQYF. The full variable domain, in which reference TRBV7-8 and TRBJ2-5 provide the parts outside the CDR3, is GAGVSQSPRYKVAKRGQDVALRCDPISGHVSLFWYQQALGQGPEFLTYFQNEAQLDKSGLPSDRFFAERPEGSVSTLKIQRTQQEDSAVYLCASSLALGGETQYFGPGTRLLVL.

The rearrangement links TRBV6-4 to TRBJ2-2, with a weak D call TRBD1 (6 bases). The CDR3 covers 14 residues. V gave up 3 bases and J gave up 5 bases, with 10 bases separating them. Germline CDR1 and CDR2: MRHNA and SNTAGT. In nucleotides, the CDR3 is TGTGCCAGCAGTGAACAGGGATCGACCGGGGAGCTGTTTTTT. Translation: CASSEQGSTGELFF.

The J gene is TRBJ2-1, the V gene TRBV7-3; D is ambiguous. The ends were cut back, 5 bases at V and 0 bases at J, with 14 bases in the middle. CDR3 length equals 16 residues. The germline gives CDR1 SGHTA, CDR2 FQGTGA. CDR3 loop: CASSPSTPSSYNEQFF. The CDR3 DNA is TGTGCCAGCAGCCCATCGACCCCAAGCTCCTACAATGAGCAGTTCTTC.

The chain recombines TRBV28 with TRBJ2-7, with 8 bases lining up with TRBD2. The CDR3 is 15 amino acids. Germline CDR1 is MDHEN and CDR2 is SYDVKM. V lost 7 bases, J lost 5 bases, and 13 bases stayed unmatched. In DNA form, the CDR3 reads TGTGCCAGCAACTTCTTCGGGAGGGCTGGCGACGAGCAGTACTTC. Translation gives CASNFFGRAGDEQYF. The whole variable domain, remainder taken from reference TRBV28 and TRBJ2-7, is DVKVTQSSRYLVKRTGEKVFLECVQDMDHENMFWYRQDPGLGLRLIYFSYDVKMKEKGDIPEGYSVSREKKERFSLILESASTNQTSMYLCASNFFGRAGDEQYFGPGTRLTVT.

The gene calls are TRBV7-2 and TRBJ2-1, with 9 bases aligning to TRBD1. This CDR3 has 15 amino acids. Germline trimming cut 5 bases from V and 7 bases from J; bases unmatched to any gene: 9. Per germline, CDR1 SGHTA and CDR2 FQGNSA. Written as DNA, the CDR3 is TGTGCCAGCAGCCCAACGGGACAGGGTTGGAATGAGCAGTTCTTC. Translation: CASSPTGQGWNEQFF.

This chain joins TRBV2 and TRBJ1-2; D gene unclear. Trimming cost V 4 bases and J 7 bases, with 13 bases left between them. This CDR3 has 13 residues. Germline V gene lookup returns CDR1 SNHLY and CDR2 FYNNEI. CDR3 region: CASSGLGIGGYTF. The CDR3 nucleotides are TGTGCCAGCAGTGGACTAGGGATTGGTGGCTACACCTTC.

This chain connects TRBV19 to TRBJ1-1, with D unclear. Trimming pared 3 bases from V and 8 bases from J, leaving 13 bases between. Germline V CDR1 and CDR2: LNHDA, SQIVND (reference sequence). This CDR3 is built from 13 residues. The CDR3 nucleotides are TGTGCCAGTAGTATTTTTCGACGGAACGAAGCTTTCTTT. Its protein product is CASSIFRRNEAFF.

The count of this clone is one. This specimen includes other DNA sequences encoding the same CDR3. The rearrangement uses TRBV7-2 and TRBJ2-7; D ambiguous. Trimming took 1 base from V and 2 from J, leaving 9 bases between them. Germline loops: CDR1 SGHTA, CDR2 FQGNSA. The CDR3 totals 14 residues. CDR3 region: CASSLGTETYEQYF. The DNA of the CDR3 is TGTGCCAGCAGCTTAGGGACGGAAACCTACGAGCAGTACTTC. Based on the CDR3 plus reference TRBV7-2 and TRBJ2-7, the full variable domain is GAGVSQSPSNKVTEKGKDVELRCDPISGHTALYWYRQSLGQGLEFLIYFQGNSAPDKSGLPSDRFSAERTGGSVSTLTIQRTQQEDSAVYLCASSLGTETYEQYFGPGTRLTVT.

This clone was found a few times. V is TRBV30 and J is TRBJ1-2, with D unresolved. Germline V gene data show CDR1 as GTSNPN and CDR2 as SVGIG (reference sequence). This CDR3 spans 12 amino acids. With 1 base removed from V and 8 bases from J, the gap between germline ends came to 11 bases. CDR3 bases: TGTGCCTGGAGTGAAGGGCTGGGCGGCTACACCTTC. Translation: CAWSEGLGGYTF.